These 24 T cell receptor beta chains were sequenced from one sample in a study of beta chain features in type 1 diabetes. cDNA synthesis used the whole RNA isolate, giving expressed TCRB sequences. Profiling relied on immunoSEQ multiplex PCR, and the TCRdb table lists in-frame clones only, not all of them. The sample yields roughly 140,000 clones, 6.5% to 8.5% seen once. Sequencing was performed on central memory CD4+ T cells from blood. The receptors shown here come from a woman in her twenties or thirties in good health.

There are a few counts of this clone. The rearrangement uses TRBV15 and TRBJ2-1; TRBD2 is a possible D gene (5 bases). CDR1 and CDR2 (germline): LNHNV, YYDKDF (reference sequence). The CDR3 runs to 15 residues. V lost 3 bases and J 0 bases, leaving 9 bases between the germline ends. The CDR3 spells CATSRDFNSYNEQFF. CDR3 bases: TGTGCCACCAGCAGGGACTTTAACTCCTACAATGAGCAGTTCTTC.

This chain links TRBV28 with TRBJ1-5; 8 bases align to TRBD1. This CDR3 spans 13 amino acids. Germline trimming cut 9 bases from V and 0 bases from J; bases unmatched to any gene: 1. The germline V gene has CDR1 MDHEN and CDR2 SYDVKM. Here the CDR3 DNA reads TGTGCCAGTCAGGGGGCTAGCAATCAGCCCCAGCATTTT. Its translation is CASQGASNQPQHF.

This clone was counted only a few times. The J gene is TRBJ2-7, the V gene TRBV5-6; perhaps TRBD1 as D (6 bases). Trimming cost V 4 bases and J 3 bases, with 11 bases left between them. Germline V CDR1 and CDR2: SGHDT, YYEEEE. The CDR3 sequence is 13 residues long. The CDR3 protein is CASSHRVGYEQYF. The CDR3 DNA sequence: TGTGCCAGCAGCCACAGGGTTGGCTACGAGCAGTACTTC. The complete variable domain, with remaining parts taken from reference TRBV5-6 and TRBJ2-7, reads DAGVTQSPTHLIKTRGQQVTLRCSPKSGHDTVSWYQQALGQGPQFIFQYYEEEERQRGNFPDRFSGHQFPNYSSELNVNALLLGDSALYLCASSHRVGYEQYFGPGTRLTVT.

V usage is TRBV11-2 and J usage is TRBJ2-1; tentative D call: TRBD1 (6 bases). The CDR3 spans 15 residues. CDR1 is SGHAT, CDR2 FQNNGV, per germline. The V end lost 1 base, the J end lost 0 bases, and 7 bases lay between the germline ends. CDR3 DNA sequence: TGTGCCAGCAGCTTAGCCAGGGGCTCCTACAATGAGCAGTTCTTC. Its translation is CASSLARGSYNEQFF.

This chain connects TRBV28 to TRBJ2-1, with 8 bases fitting TRBD2. This CDR3 is 17 amino acids long. CDR1 is MDHEN and CDR2 is SYDVKM in the germline V gene. Germline trimming cut 1 base from V and 3 bases from J; bases unmatched to any gene: 8. The CDR3 DNA reads TGTGCCAGCAGTTTATCCACCACTAGCGGTTACTACAATGAGCAGTTCTTC. It codes for CASSLSTTSGYYNEQFF.

The chain combines TRBV5-1 with TRBJ2-1, with 8 bases that match TRBD2. J was trimmed by 6 bases and V by 2 bases; bases with no gene match: 7. This CDR3 has 15 residues. Per germline, CDR1 SGHRS and CDR2 YFSETQ. CDR3 nucleotides: TGCGCCAGCAGCTTTAGCGGGATTGGGGGCAATGAGCAGTTCTTC. Translation: CASSFSGIGGNEQFF. Full variable domain (outside the CDR3, taken from reference TRBV5-1 and TRBJ2-1): KAGVTQTPRYLIKTRGQQVTLSCSPISGHRSVSWYQQTPGQGLQFLFEYFSETQRNKGNFPGRFSGRQFSNSRSEMNVSTLELGDSALYLCASSFSGIGGNEQFFGPGTRLTVL.

There are a few counts of this clone. The CDR3 DNA is TGTGCCATCAGTGAGAGGCAGGGCCAAGAGACCCAGTACTTC. This translates into CAISERQGQETQYF. This chain joins TRBV10-3 and TRBJ2-5; TRBD1 might be the D (5 bases). CDR1 and CDR2 from the germline V gene are ENHRY and SYGVKD. This CDR3 has 14 residues. V was cut by 2 bases and J by 1 base, with 8 bases left in between.

This clone was seen a handful of times. The chain couples TRBV6-1 to TRBJ2-1, with 9 bases identical to TRBD2. Trimming at V came to 6 bases and at J to 5 bases, leaving 8 bases not matched to a gene. This CDR3 has 15 residues. Germline lookup yields CDR1 MNHNS and CDR2 SASEGT. The CDR3 sequence: CASSASGRPNNEQFF. The DNA for the CDR3 is TGTGCCAGCAGCGCGAGCGGGAGGCCCAACAATGAGCAGTTCTTC.

This clone was detected only a few times. This sequence joins TRBV7-2 and TRBJ1-1; D ambiguous. The CDR3 runs to 15 residues. Trimming removed 5 bases from V and 5 bases from J, with 18 bases in between. Germline V gives CDR1 SGHTA, CDR2 FQGNSA. The CDR3 sequence is CASSPSAGRKTEAFF. Written as DNA, the CDR3 is TGTGCCAGCAGCCCCAGTGCGGGGAGAAAGACTGAAGCTTTCTTT.

Only a few counts were recorded for this clone. The chain carries TRBV4-1 and TRBJ2-6; the D gene is possibly TRBD2 (5 bases). V lost 0 bases to trimming and J lost 1 base, with 10 bases between them. This CDR3 region has 17 residues. Germline V CDR1 and CDR2: MGHRA, YSYEKL. The CDR3, as DNA: TGCGCCAGCAGCCAAGATAGCCCGGGATCTGGGGCCAACGTCCTGACTTTC. Translation gives CASSQDSPGSGANVLTF.

This clone has a count of ten or more. The chain is built from TRBV5-6 and TRBJ2-7; TRBD1 might be the D (5 bases). V lost 0 bases and J 3 bases, leaving 7 bases between the germline ends. Germline V lookup: CDR1 SGHDT, CDR2 YYEEEE. The CDR3 sequence is 13 residues long. CDR3: CASSLGGHYEQYF. The CDR3 DNA reads as TGTGCCAGCAGCTTGGGGGGCCACTACGAGCAGTACTTC.

The CDR3 region has the DNA TGTGCCAGCAGCAAAGCGGGATCTCACAATGAGCAGTTCTTC. Translation: CASSKAGSHNEQFF. The chain carries TRBV7-2 and TRBJ2-1, with 7 positions matching TRBD2. This CDR3 has 14 residues. The germline gives CDR1 SGHTA, CDR2 FQGNSA. V shed 5 bases and J 5 bases; nucleotides not matched to a gene: 6.

The sample holds a few counts of this clone. The chain recombines TRBV6-6 with TRBJ2-7; 8 nucleotides match TRBD2. The V gene end was trimmed by 5 bases and the J gene end by 1 base; junction bases not matched to a gene: 10. Looked up from germline, CDR1 is MNHNY and CDR2 is SVGAGI (reference sequence). The length of the CDR3 is 16 residues. As DNA, the CDR3 is TGTGCCAGCAGTCCCCCGGGGAGCGGGAGTTCCTACGAGCAGTACTTC. Protein product: CASSPPGSGSSYEQYF.

This clone came up a few times. The chain joins TRBV7-9 to TRBJ1-4; 7 bases are shared with TRBD1. CDR3 length equals 15 residues. Germline V CDR1 and CDR2: SEHNR, FQNEAQ (reference sequence). J gave up 2 bases and V 5 bases, and 5 bases lay outside the gene matches. CDR3 nucleotide sequence: TGTGCCAGCAGCATTACAGGGGCGACTAATGAAAAACTGTTTTTT. Encoded protein: CASSITGATNEKLFF.

This clone was detected a few times. This chain joins TRBV7-3 and TRBJ2-7, with D maybe TRBD1 (5 bases). Trimming took 2 bases from V and 2 from J, leaving 13 bases between them. Germline V lookup: CDR1 SGHTA, CDR2 FQGTGA. CDR3 length equals 15 residues. CDR3 sequence (DNA): TGTGCCAGCAGCTTAGCGGCAGGGTTTGCCTACGAGCAGTACTTC. Its protein is CASSLAAGFAYEQYF.

This clone appeared a few times. The CDR3 DNA reads as TGTGCCAGCAGTTTGGCTAGCGGTTACGAGCAGTACTTC. Translation gives CASSLASGYEQYF. V gene TRBV28 combines with J gene TRBJ2-7, with 7 positions matching TRBD2. Germline V gene data show CDR1 as MDHEN and CDR2 as SYDVKM. V gave up 3 bases and J gave up 4 bases; unmatched junction bases: 3. The CDR3 loop spans 13 amino acids. Filled out from reference TRBV28 and TRBJ2-7, the complete variable domain reads DVKVTQSSRYLVKRTGEKVFLECVQDMDHENMFWYRQDPGLGLRLIYFSYDVKMKEKGDIPEGYSVSREKKERFSLILESASTNQTSMYLCASSLASGYEQYFGPGTRLTVT.

This clone was counted between two and nine times. The chain is built from TRBV5-1 and TRBJ2-7; 10 positions agree with TRBD2. The CDR3 covers 14 residues. Unmatched junction bases numbered 2, after V lost 0 bases and J lost 5 bases. Germline V gene data show CDR1 as SGHRS and CDR2 as YFSETQ. This CDR3 is CASSLDTSGDEQYF. CDR3 coding DNA: TGCGCCAGCAGCTTGGACACTAGCGGGGACGAGCAGTACTTC.

This clone was recorded many times. V gene TRBV14 combines with J gene TRBJ2-2; a weak D match, TRBD2 (5 bases). The CDR3 consists of 15 residues. The V gene's germline CDR1 is SGHDN and CDR2 FVKESK. V was shortened by 4 bases and J by 5 bases, with 14 bases between the two germline ends. The CDR3 reads CASSLDRRQTGELFF. DNA for the CDR3: TGTGCCAGCAGCCTAGATCGGAGGCAAACCGGGGAGCTGTTTTTT.

This clone was seen only a few times. This sequence joins TRBV4-2 and TRBJ2-1; TRBD2 agrees at 8 bases. Per germline, CDR1 LGHNA and CDR2 YNFKEQ. V lost 0 bases, J lost 7 bases, and 8 bases stayed unmatched. The CDR3 runs to 16 residues. The CDR3, as DNA: TGTGCCAGCAGCCAAGATGGCAGCGGGAGATCTAATGAGCAGTTCTTC. Protein: CASSQDGSGRSNEQFF.

CDR3 DNA: TGTGCCAGCACCATCGACTTTTACACAGATACGCAGTATTTT. Its translation is CASTIDFYTDTQYF. V usage is TRBV7-2 and J usage is TRBJ2-3; no clear D. Germline CDR1 reads SGHTA; CDR2 reads FQGNSA. This CDR3 comprises 14 residues. Trimming took 7 bases from V and 2 from J, leaving 13 bases between them.

The V call is TRBV4-1, the J call TRBJ2-1; the match to TRBD2 covers 16 bases. Germline trimming cut 1 base from V and 7 bases from J; bases unmatched to any gene: 7. In germline, CDR1 is MGHRA, CDR2 YSYEKL. This CDR3 has 18 residues. CDR3 in DNA: TGCGCCAGCAGCCAAGTTGACATGGGACTAGCGGGGGGGAATGAGCAGTTCTTC. Translated: CASSQVDMGLAGGNEQFF.

This clone was seen more than once but under ten times. The chain employs TRBV12-5 and TRBJ2-3, with D tentatively TRBD1 (5 bases). V lost 6 bases and J 14 bases, leaving 18 bases between the germline ends. This CDR3 region has 12 residues. The germline V gene encodes CDR1 LGHNT and CDR2 FRNRAP. The CDR3 protein is CASGRDRAGLYF. CDR3 DNA sequence: TGTGCTAGTGGCCGAGACAGAGCTGGTCTGTATTTT.

There are a few counts of this clone. The chain joins TRBV28 to TRBJ2-3, with a tentative D call TRBD1 (6 bases). The germline V gene has CDR1 MDHEN and CDR2 SYDVKM. The CDR3 totals 15 residues. Trimming removed 5 bases at V and 0 bases at J, with 12 bases between. CDR3 amino acids: CASSNLGASTDTQYF. CDR3 sequence (DNA): TGTGCCAGCAGTAACCTGGGGGCTAGCACAGATACGCAGTATTTT.

This clone has a handful of counts. The chain couples TRBV4-3 to TRBJ2-3, with 7 nucleotides matching TRBD1. The CDR3 is 20 residues long. Trimming removed 0 bases from V and 2 bases from J; junction bases left unmatched: 17. Germline V gene sequence: CDR1 LGHNA, CDR2 YSLEER. As DNA, the CDR3 is TGCGCCAGCAGCCAAGACTTACTCTTTCGGGACAGACGAAACACAGATACGCAGTATTTT. It is translated as CASSQDLLFRDRRNTDTQYF.